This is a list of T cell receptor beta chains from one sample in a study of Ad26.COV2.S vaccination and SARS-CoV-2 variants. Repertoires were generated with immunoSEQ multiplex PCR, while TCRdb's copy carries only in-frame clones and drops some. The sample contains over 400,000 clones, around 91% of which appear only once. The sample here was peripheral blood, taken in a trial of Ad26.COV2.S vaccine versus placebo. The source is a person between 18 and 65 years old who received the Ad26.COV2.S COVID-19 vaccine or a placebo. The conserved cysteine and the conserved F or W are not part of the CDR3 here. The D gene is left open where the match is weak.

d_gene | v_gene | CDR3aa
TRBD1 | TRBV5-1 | ASSLQGEAEQY
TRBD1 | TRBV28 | ASSETGYNEQF
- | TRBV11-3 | ASSLRQAHEQF
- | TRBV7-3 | ASSLSYEQY
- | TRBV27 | ASSQRTYTGELF
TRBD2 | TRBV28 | ASSKLAGGPTDTQY
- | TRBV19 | ASSIGMSPQH
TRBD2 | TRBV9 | ASGDLAGAYNEQF
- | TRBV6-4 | ASSDSYGSSYNEQF
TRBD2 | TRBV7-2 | ASSLAGLQETQY
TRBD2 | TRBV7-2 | ASSPEGLAANTGELF
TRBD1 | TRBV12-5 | ASGLVWDREGTDEKLF
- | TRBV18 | ASSPSIPRDIEETQY
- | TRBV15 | ATSRDLNQPQH
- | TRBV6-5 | ASGNTGTLPQH
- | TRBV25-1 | ASRMGGNVGGELF
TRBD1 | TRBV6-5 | ASSYRTGNYGYT
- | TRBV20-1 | SASLNNLGTTDTQY
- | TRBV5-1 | ASRLRGQQY
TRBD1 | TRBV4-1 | ASSQLGTGYNEQF
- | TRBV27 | ASSSERTSGANVLT
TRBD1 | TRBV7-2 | ASSTPGQGETQY
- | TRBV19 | ASSIGQGNQPQH
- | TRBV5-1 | ASSLGRDTEAF
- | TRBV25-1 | ASSDSNQPQH
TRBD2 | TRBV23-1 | APGGLAGEKETQY
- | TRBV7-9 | ASSFGQPRVRYEQY